This paragraph reports one TCR beta chain. Its antigen remains undetermined. No qualities accompany the bases; no much larger clone lies one base away. The receptor library was made with PCR. TCRdb shows the sequencer as Illumina HiSeq 2500. Unique molecular identifiers were incorporated into TCR beta cDNA libraries to reduce PCR and sequencing biases. Per 1 to 10 million input T cells, some 500,000 cDNA molecules were obtained, such that each molecule approximated one T cell. The patient libraries were prepared and sequenced with the same protocol used for the earlier healthy control dataset. Within a given batch, samples were prepared together, multiplexed and sequenced on the same HiSeq lane. The published analysis was carried out like this. MIGEC was used to process the raw barcoded reads, and molecular identifier groups with only a single read were discarded before consensus assembly and CDR3 extraction. Clonotype tables were post-analysed with VDJtools, normalizing diversity by down-sampling all datasets to the smallest sample size. In repertoire overlap clustering, CDR3 amino acid sequences, but not nucleotide sequences, were matched to correct batch-related cross-sample contamination. The public reads were quality trimmed at Q25 with fastp and then assembled into clones with MiXCR by TCRdb, keeping productive beta chains. Each CDR3 protein appears once, grouped with its most common genes and DNA. The authors' filters were not applied to this entry. In this sample the table shows about 770,000 distinct CDR3 sequences, 46% of which occur a single time. The top ten clones comprise over 4.5% of the sample.

The germline V gene yields SNHLY for CDR1 and FYNNEI for CDR2. Reading from cysteine to phenylalanine, the CDR3 counts 12 amino acids. The DNA shown is the 36-base CDR3, in frame from base 1. V is trimmed back by 6 bases and J by 5 bases, and the junction contains 4 bases that no gene match accounts for. These data come from a study of post-analysis software for immune sequencing data (dated by TCRdb to 2014 to 2015). Broadly, across the study: Disease courses on record covered relapsing-remitting, secondary progressive and progressive-relapsing multiple sclerosis, though some patients had no subtype annotation. The patient repertoires were compared against approximately ten previously published healthy control repertoires obtained from donors aged roughly 6 to 25 years. A subset of samples was prepared in parallel using single-end sample barcoding, then pooled and co-amplified after Illumina adapter ligation. The study at large found these results: Normalized Chao1 diversity was significantly lower in multiple sclerosis patients than controls, suggesting substantial peripheral T-cell clonal expansion. The control group was slightly older than the multiple sclerosis patient group. Direct clustering with F measure revealed strong co-clustering of samples prepared in the same batch, which led to a batch-effect correction. Significantly higher frequencies in patients than in controls were found for five TRBV segments, including TRBV5-6, TRBV5-1 and TRBV20-1.

TCR beta repertoires were profiled from peripheral blood of 13 young patients with multiple sclerosis to demonstrate the VDJtools post-analysis software. The multiple sclerosis patients were children and adolescents between about 6 and 16 years of age. The V and J segments used are TRBV2 and TRBJ2-7; 7 middle bases align to TRBD2. Sequenced sample: blood. This sequence originates from a girl aged 10 to 17 with multiple sclerosis. The nucleotides read TGTGCCAGCAGGACTAGCTACAACGAGCAGTACTTC. Its protein reads: CASRTSYNEQYF.